The rows below give T cell receptor beta chains drawn from one sample of a study of neurological immune-mediated disorders. TCRdb analysed the 5' RACE reads with MiXCR anew, one entry per CDR3 protein. The data contain about 54,000 distinct CDR3 sequences, 4% of them singletons. Input material: CD4+ T cells from blood. Receptors were obtained from a woman in her 40s with multiple sclerosis. Each CDR3 is given with its conserved first and last residue. The D gene is left open where the match is weak. The size of a clone is reported for some rows only, either as once, few or many, or as a class for expanded clones.

cdr3_aa: CASSSSRDRTYEQYF
cdr3_nt: TGCGCCAGCAGCTCGTCCCGGGACAGAACCTACGAGCAGTACTTC
d_call: TRBD1
v_call: TRBV5-1
j_call: TRBJ2-7
clone_size: many

cdr3_aa: CASSYPRLAHNEQFF
cdr3_nt: TGTGCCAGCAGTTACCCCCGACTAGCGCACAATGAGCAGTTCTTC
d_call: TRBD2
v_call: TRBV6-2/TRBV6-3
j_call: TRBJ2-1
clone_size: many

cdr3_aa: CASSPSLRQDYGYTF
cdr3_nt: TGTGCCAGCTCACCCTCTCTCAGACAGGACTATGGCTACACCTTC
d_call: .
v_call: TRBV18
j_call: TRBJ1-2
clone_size: many

cdr3_aa: CASNREGAPNYGYTF
cdr3_nt: TGCGCCAGCAACCGGGAGGGAGCACCTAACTATGGCTACACCTTC
d_call: .
v_call: TRBV5-1
j_call: TRBJ1-2
clone_size: many

cdr3_aa: CASTLGTVNTGELFF
cdr3_nt: TGTGCCAGCACCTTAGGGACAGTGAACACCGGGGAGCTGTTTTTT
d_call: TRBD1
v_call: TRBV13
j_call: TRBJ2-2
clone_size: many

cdr3_aa: CASSPLAGAGNEQFF
cdr3_nt: TGCGCCAGCAGCCCACTAGCGGGGGCGGGAAATGAGCAGTTCTTC
d_call: TRBD2
v_call: TRBV5-1
j_call: TRBJ2-1
clone_size: many

cdr3_aa: CASSLGRPGPGELFF
cdr3_nt: TGTGCCAGCAGCCTCGGACGCCCGGGTCCGGGGGAGCTGTTTTTT
d_call: .
v_call: TRBV11-3
j_call: TRBJ2-2
clone_size: many

cdr3_aa: CASSPRQTLNTEAFF
cdr3_nt: TGTGCCAGCAGCCCACGACAGACATTGAACACTGAAGCTTTCTTT
d_call: .
v_call: TRBV7-8
j_call: TRBJ1-1
clone_size: many

cdr3_aa: CASSQDGIIGYTF
cdr3_nt: TGTGCCAGCAGCCAAGATGGGATTATTGGCTACACCTTC
d_call: .
v_call: TRBV14
j_call: TRBJ1-2
clone_size: .

cdr3_aa: CASSPFGTTYEQYF
cdr3_nt: TGTGCCAGCAGCCCCTTTGGCACCACCTACGAGCAGTACTTC
d_call: .
v_call: TRBV3-1
j_call: TRBJ2-7
clone_size: many

cdr3_aa: CASSFIGANYGYTF
cdr3_nt: TGCGCCAGCAGCTTCATAGGGGCGAACTATGGCTACACCTTC
d_call: .
v_call: TRBV5-1
j_call: TRBJ1-2
clone_size: many

cdr3_aa: CSVYWTGEKLFF
cdr3_nt: TGCAGCGTATACTGGACGGGGGAAAAACTGTTTTTT
d_call: .
v_call: TRBV29-1
j_call: TRBJ1-4
clone_size: many

cdr3_aa: CSARRRGVGNTEAFF
cdr3_nt: TGCAGTGCCCGAAGGCGGGGCGTAGGGAACACTGAAGCTTTCTTT
d_call: .
v_call: TRBV20-1
j_call: TRBJ1-1
clone_size: many

cdr3_aa: CASRRAADSNQPQHF
cdr3_nt: TGTGCCAGCCGGCGAGCGGCGGATAGCAATCAGCCCCAGCATTTT
d_call: .
v_call: TRBV6-1
j_call: TRBJ1-5
clone_size: many

cdr3_aa: CSARSLYTDGELFF
cdr3_nt: TGCAGTGCTAGATCCCTATACACGGACGGGGAGCTGTTTTTT
d_call: .
v_call: TRBV20-1
j_call: TRBJ2-2
clone_size: many

cdr3_aa: CASSLEYRGGNSPLHF
cdr3_nt: TGTGCCAGCAGCTTAGAATACAGGGGTGGTAATTCACCCCTCCACTTT
d_call: TRBD1
v_call: TRBV7-6
j_call: TRBJ1-6
clone_size: many

cdr3_aa: CASSLGDRNSPLHF
cdr3_nt: TGCGCCAGCAGCTTGGGGGACAGGAATTCACCCCTCCACTTT
d_call: TRBD1
v_call: TRBV5-1
j_call: TRBJ1-6
clone_size: many

cdr3_aa: CASTRHRTTTEAFF
cdr3_nt: TGTGCCAGCACCCGGCACAGGACGACCACTGAAGCTTTCTTT
d_call: .
v_call: TRBV12-3/TRBV12-4
j_call: TRBJ1-1
clone_size: many

cdr3_aa: CSARGRQESTEAFF
cdr3_nt: TGCAGTGCTAGGGGGAGGCAGGAGAGCACTGAAGCTTTCTTT
d_call: .
v_call: TRBV20-1
j_call: TRBJ1-1
clone_size: many

cdr3_aa: CASSLTPLGVSTDTQYF
cdr3_nt: TGCGCCAGCAGCCTAACCCCTCTGGGGGTTAGCACAGATACGCAGTATTTT
d_call: .
v_call: TRBV5-1
j_call: TRBJ2-3
clone_size: many

cdr3_aa: CASSLDPHNQPQHF
cdr3_nt: TGCGCCAGCAGCTTGGATCCTCACAATCAGCCCCAGCATTTT
d_call: .
v_call: TRBV5-1
j_call: TRBJ1-5
clone_size: many

cdr3_aa: CASSRQRESNEQFF
cdr3_nt: TGTGCCAGCAGCCGACAGCGGGAGTCGAATGAGCAGTTCTTC
d_call: TRBD2
v_call: TRBV11-2
j_call: TRBJ2-1
clone_size: many

cdr3_aa: CASSYHRGPQHF
cdr3_nt: TGTGCCAGCAGCTACCACAGGGGTCCCCAGCATTTT
d_call: TRBD1
v_call: TRBV11-2
j_call: TRBJ1-5
clone_size: many

cdr3_aa: CSARSIGNRDYEQYF
cdr3_nt: TGCAGTGCTAGATCTATTGGTAACAGGGACTACGAGCAGTACTTC
d_call: .
v_call: TRBV20-1
j_call: TRBJ2-7
clone_size: few

cdr3_aa: CASSFSGLNTEAFF
cdr3_nt: TGTGCCAGCAGTTTCTCCGGACTAAACACTGAAGCTTTCTTT
d_call: .
v_call: TRBV28
j_call: TRBJ1-1
clone_size: many

cdr3_aa: CASSQVDFLRGWSNQPQHF
cdr3_nt: TGCGCCAGCAGCCAAGTGGATTTTTTAAGGGGATGGAGCAATCAGCCCCAGCATTTT
d_call: .
v_call: TRBV4-1
j_call: TRBJ1-5
clone_size: many

cdr3_aa: CASRGDEQFF
cdr3_nt: TGTGCCAGCAGGGGGGATGAGCAGTTCTTC
d_call: .
v_call: TRBV7-9
j_call: TRBJ2-1
clone_size: many

cdr3_aa: CASIQGGEQYF
cdr3_nt: TGTGCCAGCATCCAGGGAGGGGAGCAGTACTTC
d_call: TRBD2
v_call: TRBV27
j_call: TRBJ2-7
clone_size: many

cdr3_aa: CASSQDAGSVTGELFF
cdr3_nt: TGCGCCAGCAGCCAAGATGCGGGGTCGGTCACCGGGGAGCTGTTTTTT
d_call: .
v_call: TRBV4-1
j_call: TRBJ2-2
clone_size: many

cdr3_aa: CASSRQRDEQYF
cdr3_nt: TGTGCCAGCAGCCGCCAAAGGGACGAGCAGTACTTC
d_call: .
v_call: TRBV3-1
j_call: TRBJ2-7
clone_size: many

cdr3_aa: CASSLVFGNTIYF
cdr3_nt: TGTGCCAGCAGCTTAGTTTTCGGAAACACCATATATTTT
d_call: .
v_call: TRBV7-9
j_call: TRBJ1-3
clone_size: many

cdr3_aa: CAPPGQGITFNSYNEQFF
cdr3_nt: TGTGCCCCCCCGGGACAGGGCATAACCTTCAACTCCTACAATGAGCAGTTCTTC
d_call: TRBD1
v_call: TRBV24-1
j_call: TRBJ2-1
clone_size: many

cdr3_aa: CASSPYDQPQHF
cdr3_nt: TGTGCCAGCTCACCATACGACCAGCCCCAGCATTTT
d_call: .
v_call: TRBV18
j_call: TRBJ1-5
clone_size: many

cdr3_aa: CASSLDVKAEKLFF
cdr3_nt: TGTGCCAGCAGCTTAGATGTTAAGGCTGAAAAACTGTTTTTT
d_call: .
v_call: TRBV7-9
j_call: TRBJ1-4
clone_size: many

cdr3_aa: CASSVGGRYEQYF
cdr3_nt: TGTGCCAGCAGCGTAGGCGGGCGCTACGAGCAGTACTTC
d_call: .
v_call: TRBV9
j_call: TRBJ2-7
clone_size: many

cdr3_aa: CAISKGQGATDTQYF
cdr3_nt: TGTGCCATCAGTAAGGGACAGGGGGCTACAGATACGCAGTATTTT
d_call: TRBD1
v_call: TRBV10-3
j_call: TRBJ2-3
clone_size: many

cdr3_aa: CASSRGSYEQYF
cdr3_nt: TGTGCCAGCAGCCGGGGGTCCTACGAGCAGTACTTC
d_call: .
v_call: TRBV5-5
j_call: TRBJ2-7
clone_size: many

cdr3_aa: CASSLGDVNGFTNTEAFF
cdr3_nt: TGCGCCAGCAGCTTAGGGGATGTAAACGGATTTACGAACACTGAAGCTTTCTTT
d_call: .
v_call: TRBV5-1
j_call: TRBJ1-1
clone_size: many

cdr3_aa: CASSYQGESYNEQFF
cdr3_nt: TGCGCCAGCAGCTATCAGGGGGAATCCTACAATGAGCAGTTCTTC
d_call: TRBD1
v_call: TRBV5-1
j_call: TRBJ2-1
clone_size: many

cdr3_aa: CASSPPFAQGLNQPQHF
cdr3_nt: TGTGCCAGCAGCCCGCCTTTTGCACAGGGCCTCAATCAGCCCCAGCATTTT
d_call: .
v_call: TRBV7-9
j_call: TRBJ1-5
clone_size: many

cdr3_aa: CASSLDISGYTF
cdr3_nt: TGCGCCAGCAGCTTGGACATCTCTGGCTACACCTTC
d_call: .
v_call: TRBV5-1
j_call: TRBJ1-2
clone_size: many

cdr3_aa: CASSLVRENSPLHF
cdr3_nt: TGTGCCAGCAGTTTAGTCCGCGAAAATTCACCCCTCCACTTT
d_call: .
v_call: TRBV12-3/TRBV12-4
j_call: TRBJ1-6
clone_size: many

cdr3_aa: CASSGLLAGSYNEQFF
cdr3_nt: TGTGCCAGCAGTGGGCTCCTAGCGGGCTCCTACAATGAGCAGTTCTTC
d_call: TRBD2
v_call: TRBV6-1
j_call: TRBJ2-1
clone_size: many

cdr3_aa: CASSAAGQRYF
cdr3_nt: TGTGCCAGCAGTGCTGCGGGACAGCGGTACTTC
d_call: .
v_call: TRBV2
j_call: TRBJ2-7
clone_size: many

cdr3_aa: CASRDSGRYNEQFF
cdr3_nt: TGTGCCAGCAGAGATAGCGGAAGATACAATGAGCAGTTCTTC
d_call: .
v_call: TRBV2
j_call: TRBJ2-1
clone_size: many

cdr3_aa: CASSQGQQFQETQYF
cdr3_nt: TGTGCCAGCAGCCAAGGACAGCAATTCCAAGAGACCCAGTACTTC
d_call: .
v_call: TRBV7-9
j_call: TRBJ2-5
clone_size: many

cdr3_aa: CASSPRDRGETQYF
cdr3_nt: TGTGCCAGCTCACCAAGGGACAGAGGAGAGACCCAGTACTTC
d_call: TRBD1
v_call: TRBV18
j_call: TRBJ2-5
clone_size: many

cdr3_aa: CASSFNRNTYEQYF
cdr3_nt: TGTGCCAGCAGTTTTAACAGGAACACCTACGAGCAGTACTTC
d_call: .
v_call: TRBV27
j_call: TRBJ2-7
clone_size: many

cdr3_aa: CASSLGSWEGTEAFF
cdr3_nt: TGTGCCAGCAGTTTGGGCAGCTGGGAGGGCACTGAAGCTTTCTTT
d_call: .
v_call: TRBV12-3/TRBV12-4
j_call: TRBJ1-1
clone_size: many

cdr3_aa: CSAQAGDTEAFF
cdr3_nt: TGCAGTGCTCAGGCGGGGGACACTGAAGCTTTCTTT
d_call: .
v_call: TRBV20-1
j_call: TRBJ1-1
clone_size: many